These T cell receptor beta chains were read from a single sample in a study of technical replicates of blood from several donors. Data came from immunoSEQ multiplex PCR; TCRdb stores just in-frame clones and leaves some out. The sample has some 84,000 clones, around 90% seen once. The source material was T cells isolated from PBMCs. The receptor source for this set is a human donor in good health. Both conserved end residues are part of each CDR3. Fields, in order: D gene, V gene, clone size, J gene, CDR3 DNA, CDR3 protein. A D gene is named only where the DNA matches it firmly. For some rows the clone size is stated as once, few or many, or as a class when expanded; others skip it.

NA	TRBV18	NA	TRBJ1-1	TGTGCCAGCTCATCCCAGGGAACTGGGACTGAAGCTTTCTTT	CASSSQGTGTEAFF
NA	TRBV4-3	NA	TRBJ2-1	TGCGCCAGCAGCCAAGACAACAGCTACAATGAGCAGTTCTTC	CASSQDNSYNEQFF
NA	TRBV5-4	once	TRBJ2-6	TGTGCCAGCAGCTCGGGACAAGGTGACTCTGGGGCCAACGTCCTGACTTTC	CASSSGQGDSGANVLTF
NA	TRBV7-3	NA	TRBJ2-2	TGTGCCAGCAGCTTAACTCCCGGCCTAGCTGGGTCCGGGGAGCTGTTTTTT	CASSLTPGLAGSGELFF
NA	TRBV6-1	NA	TRBJ2-7	TGTGCCAGCAGTGGGGCAGACTCCTACGAGCAGTACTTC	CASSGADSYEQYF
NA	TRBV7-8	once	TRBJ2-7	TGTGCCAGCAGCTTAGCGTCTTACGGGAGTAAAGACGAGCAGTACTTC	CASSLASYGSKDEQYF
NA	TRBV7-3	NA	TRBJ2-2	TGTGCCAGCAGCGTCCAGGGAGGTGAAAGGACCGGGGAGCTGTTTTTT	CASSVQGGERTGELFF
TRBD1	TRBV11-3	NA	TRBJ1-4	TGTGCCAGCAGCACCGACGGGACAGGGGCTGAAAAACTGTTTTTT	CASSTDGTGAEKLFF
TRBD2	TRBV27	NA	TRBJ2-7	TGTGCCAGCAGTTTTGCGGGAGGGCCCTACGAGCAGTACTTC	CASSFAGGPYEQYF
NA	TRBV9	NA	TRBJ2-1	TGTGCCAGCAGCGTTCAGGGGGGCTCCTACAATGAGCAGTTCTTC	CASSVQGGSYNEQFF
TRBD2	TRBV27	NA	TRBJ2-1	TGTGCCAGCAGTCGGACTAGCGGAAACAATGAGCAGTTCTTC	CASSRTSGNNEQFF
TRBD1	TRBV14	NA	TRBJ2-7	TGTGCCAGCAGCCCCGGGACAGGGCTTGCCTACGAGCAGTACTTC	CASSPGTGLAYEQYF
TRBD1	TRBV12-5	NA	TRBJ2-3	TGTGCTAGTGGTCTCCCGACAGGGGGCCCCACAGATACGCAGTATTTT	CASGLPTGGPTDTQYF
TRBD2	TRBV7-9	NA	TRBJ2-1	TGTGCCATTCTCAGTAGCGGGGGTAACAATGAGCAGTTCTTC	CAILSSGGNNEQFF
TRBD1	TRBV6-6	NA	TRBJ1-2	TGTGCCAGCAGTTATCTGGACAGGGCTGGCTACACCTTC	CASSYLDRAGYTF
NA	TRBV11-2	NA	TRBJ1-1	TGTGCCAGCAGCTTTACTAAGGGTAGGGGAACCACTGAAGCTTTCTTT	CASSFTKGRGTTEAFF
NA	TRBV5-4	NA	TRBJ2-4	TGTGCCAGCAGCTTGGAGGGACTGAACATTCAGTACTTC	CASSLEGLNIQYF
TRBD2	TRBV27	NA	TRBJ2-1	TGTGCCGTACGGACTAGCTACGATGTCCACAATGAGCAGTTCTTC	CAVRTSYDVHNEQFF
NA	TRBV19	NA	TRBJ1-1	TGTGCCAGTAGCCCAGATACCGGGACATTATATAACACTGAAGCTTTCTTT	CASSPDTGTLYNTEAFF
NA	TRBV4-1	NA	TRBJ1-5	TGCGCCAGCAGCCAAGAGGGGGCCAGGCAGCCCCAGCATTTT	CASSQEGARQPQHF
TRBD2	TRBV7-3	NA	TRBJ2-3	TGTGCCAGCAGCATAAATAGCGGGAGGACGGCAGATACGCAGTATTTT	CASSINSGRTADTQYF
TRBD1	TRBV29-1	NA	TRBJ2-1	TGCAGCGTTGATGAGACAGGGAGAGCTGAGCAGTTCTTC	CSVDETGRAEQFF
TRBD2	TRBV19	once	TRBJ2-1	TGTGCCAGTAGCTCACTCCTAGCGGGAGGGAGAGATGAGCAGTTCTTC	CASSSLLAGGRDEQFF
TRBD2	TRBV25-1	NA	TRBJ2-1	TGTGCCAGCAGCGTAGCGGGAGGGCCGTGTGAGCAGTTCTTC	CASSVAGGPCEQFF
NA	TRBV7-3	NA	TRBJ2-2	TGTGCCAGCAGCTTACTACCGGGAACCACCGGGGAGCTGTTTTTT	CASSLLPGTTGELFF